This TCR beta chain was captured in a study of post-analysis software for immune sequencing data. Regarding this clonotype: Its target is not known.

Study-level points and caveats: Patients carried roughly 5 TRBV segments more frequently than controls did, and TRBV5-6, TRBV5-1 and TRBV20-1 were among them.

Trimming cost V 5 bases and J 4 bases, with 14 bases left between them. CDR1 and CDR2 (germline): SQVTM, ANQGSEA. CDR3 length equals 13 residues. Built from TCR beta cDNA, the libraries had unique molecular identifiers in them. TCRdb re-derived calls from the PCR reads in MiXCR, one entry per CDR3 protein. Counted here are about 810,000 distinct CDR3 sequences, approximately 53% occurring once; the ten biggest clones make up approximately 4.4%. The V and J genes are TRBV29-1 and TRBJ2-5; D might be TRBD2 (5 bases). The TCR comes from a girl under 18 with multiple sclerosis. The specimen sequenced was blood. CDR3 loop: CSVFISSGETQYF. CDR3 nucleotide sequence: TGCAGCGTTTTTATATCGAGCGGAGAGACCCAGTACTTC.